This TCR beta chain stems from a study of regulatory T cells in long-lasting Graves disease. Arm-PCR of CDR3 regions and iRepertoire HTBI primers were the basis on which TCR beta libraries were built. TCRdb re-derived calls from the multiplex PCR reads in MiXCR, one entry per CDR3 protein. The table has a few hundred thousand distinct CDR3 sequences, approximately 21% seen once. The CDR3 runs 16 residues. V gave up 1 base and J gave up 2 bases; unmatched junction bases: 5. Germline V gene lookup returns CDR1 SGHTA and CDR2 FQGNSA. Time point indicated: persistent/refractory GD, antithyroid drugs over 5 years with positive TRAb. Researchers made the TCR library from RNA that was extracted from PBMCs.

This TCR came from a female donor with Graves disease. V and J are TRBV7-2 and TRBJ2-3; 8 positions match TRBD2. This specimen was peripheral blood mononuclear cells (PBMCs), taken when the disease was refractory, from a patient treated with antithyroid drugs. CDR3 in amino acids: CASSLVASGYTDTQYF. Written as DNA, the CDR3 is TGTGCCAGCAGCTTAGTGGCTAGCGGGTACACAGATACGCAGTATTTT.